A selection of T cell receptor beta chains follows, all from one sample in a study of blood T cell repertoires in COVID-19. Clones were sequenced by immunoSEQ multiplex PCR, and TCRdb holds only the in-frame ones, with some missing. The sample yields 150,000 to 180,000 clones, 75% to 95% seen once. Sequenced input: peripheral blood. Receptors were obtained from a man in his fifties or sixties with acute or convalescent COVID-19. Both conserved end residues are part of each CDR3. D genes are given only for firm matches.

D gene | J gene | V gene | CDR3 DNA | CDR3 protein
NA | TRBJ1-2 | TRBV3-1/TRBV3-2 | TGTGCCAGCAGCCAAGACGGTCAGGGGAATGGCTACACCTTC | CASSQDGQGNGYTF
TRBD1 | TRBJ1-2 | TRBV27 | TGTGCCAGCAGTTTACGGGGACAGGGGGATTCTAACTATGGCTACACCTTC | CASSLRGQGDSNYGYTF
TRBD1 | TRBJ1-2 | TRBV5-1 | TGCGCCAGCAGCCCTCCCGGGACAGGGAGCTATGGCTACACCTTC | CASSPPGTGSYGYTF
NA | TRBJ1-1 | TRBV30 | TGTGCCTGGAGTAGGGGGACAACGAACACTGAAGCTTTCTTT | CAWSRGTTNTEAFF
TRBD2 | TRBJ2-7 | TRBV10-3 | TGTGCCATCAGTGGGACTAGCGGCGAACCATACGAGCAGTACTTC | CAISGTSGEPYEQYF
NA | TRBJ2-1 | TRBV6-5 | TGTGCCAGCAGTTACAGTGGCAGGCCAGAGGGCAATGAGCAGTTCTTC | CASSYSGRPEGNEQFF
TRBD1 | TRBJ1-2 | TRBV19 | TGTGCCAGTAGACCGGGACAGGGTTCCTTTGGCTACACCTTC | CASRPGQGSFGYTF
NA | TRBJ2-5 | TRBV29-1 | TGCAGCGTTAAAGGAAGCGGGGAGACCCAGTACTTC | CSVKGSGETQYF
NA | TRBJ1-2 | TRBV10-3 | TGTGCCATCAGTGAGTCGCTGTCGACAGTGATCTATGGCTACACCTTC | CAISESLSTVIYGYTF
NA | TRBJ1-2 | TRBV5-6 | TGTGCCAGCAGCTCGGACAGAACCTATGGCTACACCTTC | CASSSDRTYGYTF
TRBD1 | TRBJ2-1 | TRBV6-5 | TGTGCCAGCAGTTACCAGTTCGACAGGGGTGAGCAGTTCTTC | CASSYQFDRGEQFF
NA | TRBJ2-1 | TRBV5-6 | TGTGCCAGCAGCTTGGACTGGGACATAGGGGGTGGTGAGCAGTTCTTC | CASSLDWDIGGGEQFF
TRBD2 | TRBJ2-3 | TRBV9 | TGTGCCAGCAGCGTAGGCGGGGGGGGCTCAGATACGCAGTATTTT | CASSVGGGGSDTQYF
TRBD2 | TRBJ2-7 | TRBV28 | TGTGCCAGCAGGGCGCCCCTGGGGACAACGTTAGCGGGAGAAGGAAACGAGCAGTACTTC | CASRAPLGTTLAGEGNEQYF
TRBD1 | TRBJ1-1 | TRBV28 | TGTGCCAGCAGAACGTGGACAGGGAACACTGAAGCTTTCTTT | CASRTWTGNTEAFF
NA | TRBJ2-1 | TRBV6-5 | TGTGCCAGCAGTACCCTAGGGGACTCCTACAATGAGCAGTTCTTC | CASSTLGDSYNEQFF
TRBD2 | TRBJ2-3 | TRBV29-1 | TGCAGCGTTGAATCCCGGGGGGTATTCACAGATACGCAGTATTTT | CSVESRGVFTDTQYF
TRBD1 | TRBJ1-2 | TRBV3-1/TRBV3-2 | TGTGCCAGCAGCCAAGGACAGGGAGACTATGGCTACACCTTC | CASSQGQGDYGYTF
TRBD2 | TRBJ2-2 | TRBV6-2/TRBV6-3 | TGTGCCAGCAGTTATTCGGGGGGAGAAGGCGGGGAGCTGTTTTTT | CASSYSGGEGGELFF
TRBD1 | TRBJ1-2 | TRBV28 | TGTGCCAGCAGTCCTAACAGGGGGCGCATCTATGGCTACACCTTC | CASSPNRGRIYGYTF
NA | TRBJ2-1 | TRBV9 | TGTGCCAGCAGCGTAGCTTCCCGGGAAGGGGGTGTGACTGAGCAGTTCTTC | CASSVASREGGVTEQFF
NA | TRBJ2-6 | TRBV5-4 | TGTGCCAGCAGCCCACAGGGCCAAGAGGGGGCCAACGTCCTGACTTTC | CASSPQGQEGANVLTF
NA | TRBJ2-1 | TRBV3-1/TRBV3-2 | TGTGCCAGCAGCCCATTGGGCGGGTCTTCCTACAATGAGCAGTTCTTC | CASSPLGGSSYNEQFF
TRBD2 | TRBJ2-1 | TRBV5-6 | TGTGCCAGCAGCTTGAGACTAGCGGGAGGTTATGAGCAGTTCTTC | CASSLRLAGGYEQFF